One and the same sample provided the 31 T cell receptor beta chains below, sequenced in a study of beta chain features in type 1 diabetes. Sequencing targeted expressed TCRB transcripts, as all isolated RNA had been reverse transcribed. Here immunoSEQ multiplex PCR was the method, and the copy in TCRdb shows in-frame clones only, minus some. The table has 900,000 or so clones, around a sixth seen once. Material for sequencing was naive CD4+ T cells from blood. The receptors come from a young woman in good health.

This clone has just a few counts. Other DNA sequences within the sample encode an identical CDR3. The chain has TRBV27 and TRBJ1-1, with D perhaps TRBD1 (5 bases). Trimming took off 2 bases at V and 4 bases at J, with 8 bases between the two ends. The CDR3 has 13 amino acids. The germline V gene has CDR1 MNHEY and CDR2 SMNVEV (reference sequence). Written as DNA, the CDR3 is TGTGCCAGCAGTTTACAGGGAGGCACTGAAGCTTTCTTT. Translating it yields CASSLQGGTEAFF.

This clone was seen more than once but under ten times. The V call is TRBV28, the J call TRBJ2-4; 10 bases match TRBD1. The CDR3 extends over 14 amino acids. CDR1 is MDHEN and CDR2 is SYDVKM in the germline V gene. Trimming removed 8 bases from V and 0 bases from J; junction bases left unmatched: 1. This CDR3 reads CASGTGVAKNIQYF. CDR3 nucleotide sequence: TGTGCCAGCGGGACAGGGGTAGCCAAAAACATTCAGTACTTC. Supplemented by reference TRBV28 and TRBJ2-4, the full variable domain reads DVKVTQSSRYLVKRTGEKVFLECVQDMDHENMFWYRQDPGLGLRLIYFSYDVKMKEKGDIPEGYSVSREKKERFSLILESASTNQTSMYLCASGTGVAKNIQYFGAGTRLSVL.

This clone was recorded once. This chain joins TRBV5-1 and TRBJ2-5, with D tentatively TRBD1 (5 bases). TRBJ2-7 matches the DNA end more closely, so the J call is doubtful. CDR1 and CDR2 from the germline V gene are SGHRS and YFSETQ. The CDR3 consists of 14 residues. The CDR3 bases are TGCGCCAGCAGCTTAGACAGCGAGGCCTACGAGCAGTACTTC. This sequence encodes CASSLDSEAYEQYF.

This clone occurred once. The rearrangement links TRBV5-1 to TRBJ2-2; TRBD1 matches at 8 bases. This CDR3 comprises 18 residues. Germline V gives CDR1 SGHRS, CDR2 YFSETQ. Germline trimming cut 2 bases from V and 7 bases from J; bases unmatched to any gene: 16. CDR3 region: CASSFSARRGPRIGELFF. The CDR3 DNA is TGCGCCAGCAGCTTTTCGGCCCGCAGGGGGCCTCGTATCGGGGAGCTGTTTTTT.

Comment on this clone: An end of the junction differs from the germline gene, which may be a read error. The V and J genes are TRBV5-1 and TRBJ2-1; D is perhaps TRBD1 (5 bases). CDR1 is SGHRS and CDR2 is YFSETQ in the germline V gene. This CDR3 comprises 11 residues. The CDR3 coding sequence is TGTGCCAGCAGCTTGGGGCCAGAACGGGTCTTC. Translated, it gives CASSLGPERVF.

This clone was seen only a few times. This rearrangement joins TRBV5-4 to TRBJ2-3; TRBD2 agrees at 8 bases. J gave up 6 bases and V 7 bases, and 7 bases lay outside the gene matches. Germline CDR1 is SGHNT and CDR2 is YYREEE (reference sequence). CDR3 length equals 13 residues. Written as DNA, the CDR3 is TGTGCCAGCGAAAGCGGGGGAGGGGATACGCAGTATTTT. Translation: CASESGGGDTQYF.

J is TRBJ2-3 and V is TRBV10-3, with D hard to call. CDR3 length: 14 amino acids. Germline CDR1 reads ENHRY; CDR2 reads SYGVKD. V lost 8 bases, J lost 0 bases, and 12 bases lay in between. The CDR3 sequence is CAIANHGSTDTQYF. CDR3 nucleotides: TGTGCCATCGCCAATCATGGTAGCACAGATACGCAGTATTTT.

Remarks on this clone: The same CDR3 can be traced to other DNA sequences in this sample. The V gene is TRBV9, the J gene TRBJ2-1, with 9 bases that match TRBD2. Trimming took 7 bases from V and 0 from J; bases not matched to a gene: 2. CDR3 length: 14 amino acids. Germline V gene sequence: CDR1 SGDLS, CDR2 YYNGEE. CDR3 DNA sequence: TGTGCCAGCGATAGCGGGAGCTCCTACAATGAGCAGTTCTTC. It specifies CASDSGSSYNEQFF. The variable domain in full, with the rest retrieved from reference TRBV9 and TRBJ2-1, is DSGVTQTPKHLITATGQRVTLRCSPRSGDLSVYWYQQSLDQGLQFLIQYYNGEERAKGNILERFSAQQFPDLHSELNLSSLELGDSALYFCASDSGSSYNEQFFGPGTRLTVL.

The rearrangement joins TRBV5-1 to TRBJ2-1; D may match TRBD1 or TRBD2 (5 bases each). The CDR3 sequence is 14 residues long. Germline values: CDR1 SGHRS, CDR2 YFSETQ. Trimming pared 0 bases from V and 3 bases from J, leaving 7 bases between. The CDR3 region has the DNA TGCGCCAGCAGCTTGGGGGACGACTACAATGAGCAGTTCTTC. This translates into CASSLGDDYNEQFF.

This clone was recorded a few times. J is TRBJ2-4 and V is TRBV19; 7 bases are a match to TRBD2. This CDR3 comprises 14 residues. The V gene end was trimmed by 6 bases and the J gene end by 7 bases; junction bases not matched to a gene: 9. From germline, CDR1 is LNHDA and CDR2 SQIVND (reference sequence). CDR3 in DNA: TGTGCCAGTAGCGTCACTAGCGTTGAGAACATTCAGTACTTC. Translated, it gives CASSVTSVENIQYF. Drawing the rest from reference TRBV19 and TRBJ2-4, the complete variable domain is DGGITQSPKYLFRKEGQNVTLSCEQNLNHDAMYWYRQDPGQGLRLIYYSQIVNDFQKGDIAEGYSVSREKKESFPLTVTSAQKNPTAFYLCASSVTSVENIQYFGAGTRLSVL.

CDR3 protein: CASSIFGTGGFTGELFF. For the CDR3, the DNA is TGTGCCAGTAGTATTTTCGGGACAGGGGGCTTCACCGGGGAGCTGTTTTTT. V gene TRBV19 combines with J gene TRBJ2-2, with 12 bases lining up with TRBD1. Trimming removed 3 bases from V and 4 bases from J; junction bases left unmatched: 6. CDR1 LNHDA and CDR2 SQIVND come from the germline V gene (reference sequence). The CDR3 totals 17 residues.

This clone was seen only a few times. The rearrangement joins TRBV29-1 to TRBJ2-7; D is unresolved. Germline V CDR1 and CDR2: SQVTM, ANQGSEA. This CDR3 spans 11 amino acids. The germline V and J ends were trimmed by 6 bases and 3 bases, with 9 bases remaining between them. The DNA for the CDR3 is TGCAGCGTACGTGGGTTCTACGAGCAGTACTTC. Protein product: CSVRGFYEQYF.

J is TRBJ2-5 and V is TRBV18; D call uncertain. CDR3 length: 13 residues. Per the germline V gene, CDR1 is KGHSH and CDR2 is LQKENI. Trimming shortened V by 5 bases and J by 5 bases, and 12 bases separated the two germline ends. The DNA of the CDR3 is TGTGCCAGCTCATATGGGGATTCGGAGACCCAGTACTTC. Translated: CASSYGDSETQYF.

In this sample, this clone turned up a few times. This chain connects TRBV19 to TRBJ2-5; 7 bases are a match to TRBD1. The V segment lost 8 bases and the J segment 2 bases; nucleotides outside the gene matches: 8. The CDR3 is 14 amino acids. The germline V gene has CDR1 LNHDA and CDR2 SQIVND (reference sequence). The CDR3 DNA reads as TGTGCCAGTGGAAGGGGACAGTCACAAGAGACCCAGTACTTC. It specifies CASGRGQSQETQYF.

Of note for this clone: One junction end disagrees with the germline gene, perhaps due to a read error. The chain has TRBV7-3 and TRBJ1-5, with 7 bases lining up with TRBD1. CDR3 length: 13 residues. The germline CDR1 and CDR2 sequences are SGHTA and FQGTGA. The CDR3 DNA reads TGTGCCAGCAGGATCAGGGGGTCCTGTGGTAATATTTTT. Protein sequence: CASRIRGSCGNIF.

V and J are TRBV29-1 and TRBJ2-1, with D uncertain. CDR3 size: 12 residues. V was trimmed by 7 bases and J by 4 bases, leaving 11 bases between them. Germline lookup yields CDR1 SQVTM and CDR2 ANQGSEA. The CDR3 region is CSASRLYNEQFF. In DNA form, the CDR3 reads TGCAGCGCATCGAGGTTGTACAATGAGCAGTTCTTC.

This clone was recorded a few times. The chain carries TRBV5-4 and TRBJ2-7, with D perhaps TRBD1 or TRBD2 (5 bases each). CDR3 length: 14 residues. The V gene's germline CDR1 is SGHNT and CDR2 YYREEE (reference sequence). V was shortened by 0 bases and J by 6 bases, with 13 bases between the two germline ends. The chain's CDR3 is CASSLAGAIVEQYF. The DNA for the CDR3 is TGTGCCAGCAGCTTGGCCGGGGCGATAGTCGAGCAGTACTTC. The entire variable domain, with the rest obtained from reference TRBV5-4 and TRBJ2-7, is as follows: ETGVTQSPTHLIKTRGQQVTLRCSSQSGHNTVSWYQQALGQGPQFIFQYYREEENGRGNFPPRFSGLQFPNYSSELNVNALELDDSALYLCASSLAGAIVEQYFGPGTRLTVT.

This clone was recorded a few times. The chain carries TRBV6-1 and TRBJ2-5, with 11 nucleotides matching TRBD2. The V and J ends lost 2 bases and 5 bases, in that order; junction bases with no gene match: 10. The CDR3 is 17 residues long. Germline values: CDR1 MNHNS, CDR2 SASEGT. CDR3 amino acids: CASSESLSGRAWETQYF. CDR3 bases: TGTGCCAGCAGTGAATCCCTTAGCGGGAGGGCCTGGGAGACCCAGTACTTC.

The chain links TRBV18 to TRBJ2-5, with D unclear. The V gene lost 2 bases and the J gene lost 2 bases, with 12 bases spanning the gap. CDR3 length: 15 residues. Germline lookup yields CDR1 KGHSH and CDR2 LQKENI. This chain's CDR3 is CASSPSVPVQETQYF. CDR3 nucleotides: TGTGCCAGCTCACCATCAGTTCCGGTTCAAGAGACCCAGTACTTC.

This clone was recorded a few times. This chain connects TRBV28 to TRBJ2-1, with 13 bases lining up with TRBD2. Germline V gives CDR1 MDHEN, CDR2 SYDVKM. The V and J ends lost 5 bases and 10 bases, in that order; junction bases with no gene match: 11. This CDR3 has 16 amino acids. For the CDR3, the DNA is TGTGCCAGCAGTATCGGACTAGCGGGAGTCGGGAAGGAGCAGTTCTTC. Its translation: CASSIGLAGVGKEQFF.

The chain joins TRBV4-2 to TRBJ2-3; the match to TRBD2 covers 8 bases. The CDR3 extends over 15 amino acids. Germline trimming cut 0 bases from V and 5 bases from J; bases unmatched to any gene: 4. The germline V gene encodes CDR1 LGHNA and CDR2 YNFKEQ. The CDR3 sequence is CASSQELAGRDTQYF. In DNA, the CDR3 is TGTGCCAGCAGCCAAGAATTAGCGGGAAGAGATACGCAGTATTTT.

This clone turned up a few times. A junction boundary mismatches the germline segment, possibly from a read error. The CDR3 protein is CAISESGLHNEQFF. CDR3 coding DNA: TGTGCCATCAGTGAGTCGGGTCTACACAATGAGCAGTTCTTC. The J gene is TRBJ2-1, the V gene TRBV6-5; D uncertain. CDR3 length equals 14 residues. Per the germline V gene, CDR1 is MNHEY and CDR2 is SVGAGI.

The sample holds a few counts of this clone. The rearrangement links TRBV15 to TRBJ2-4; D perhaps matches TRBD1 (6 bases). Per the germline V gene, CDR1 is LNHNV and CDR2 is YYDKDF (reference sequence). V was shortened by 3 bases and J by 0 bases, with 12 bases between the two germline ends. This CDR3 is 16 amino acids long. CDR3 nucleotides: TGTGCCACCAGCAGGTACAGGGATCTAGCCAAAAACATTCAGTACTTC. It codes for CATSRYRDLAKNIQYF.

The rearrangement links TRBV5-1 to TRBJ1-6; D gene ambiguous. The V end lost 1 base, the J end lost 0 bases, and 5 bases lay between the germline ends. This CDR3 is built from 15 residues. Germline V lookup: CDR1 SGHRS, CDR2 YFSETQ. The CDR3 DNA reads TGCGCCAGCAGCTTGACGAGCTCCTATAATTCACCCCTCCACTTT. Translating it yields CASSLTSSYNSPLHF.

The chain combines TRBV19 with TRBJ2-2; D is uncertain. The CDR3 is made up of 15 amino acids. V dropped 7 bases and J dropped 4 bases, with 16 bases sitting between them. Per the germline V gene, CDR1 is LNHDA and CDR2 is SQIVND (reference sequence). CDR3 residues: CASNSGVEVTGELFF. The CDR3 DNA reads as TGTGCCAGTAATTCCGGTGTCGAGGTCACCGGGGAGCTGTTTTTT.

The rearrangement joins TRBV4-2 to TRBJ2-1, with 14 bases that match TRBD2. This CDR3 comprises 20 residues. V gave up 1 base and J gave up 1 base; unmatched junction bases: 9. Germline V gene data show CDR1 as LGHNA and CDR2 as YNFKEQ. CDR3 amino acids: CASSQVPGTSGSTSYNEQFF. Here the CDR3 DNA reads TGTGCCAGCAGCCAAGTTCCCGGGACTAGCGGGAGCACTTCCTACAATGAGCAGTTCTTC.

The chain has TRBV7-3 and TRBJ2-5; D is possibly TRBD2 (6 bases). V lost 5 bases to trimming and J lost 4 bases, with 17 bases between them. The CDR3 is made up of 15 amino acids. Germline V gene data show CDR1 as SGHTA and CDR2 as FQGTGA. The DNA of the CDR3 is TGTGCCAGCAGCCTCACCTCGGGGGACCGAGAGACCCAGTACTTC. This translates into CASSLTSGDRETQYF. The full variable domain, rest sourced from reference TRBV7-3 and TRBJ2-5, is GAGVSQTPSNKVTEKGKYVELRCDPISGHTALYWYRQSLGQGPEFLIYFQGTGAADDSGLPNDRFFAVRPEGSVSTLKIQRTERGDSAVYLCASSLTSGDRETQYFGPGTRLLVL.

This clone was seen only a few times. This chain uses TRBV7-2 with TRBJ2-3, with TRBD2 as a possible D gene (6 bases). CDR1 and CDR2 (germline): SGHTA, FQGNSA. Trimming cost V 5 bases and J 4 bases, with 22 bases left between them. This CDR3 contains 17 residues. In DNA, the CDR3 is TGTGCCAGCAGCCGATCAGGACTACTAGTGCTTGCAGATACGCAGTATTTT. Translating it yields CASSRSGLLVLADTQYF.

The rearrangement links TRBV4-3 to TRBJ2-6; the D gene is possibly TRBD2 (6 bases). The germline V and J ends were trimmed by 4 bases and 1 base, with 14 bases remaining between them. From germline, CDR1 is LGHNA and CDR2 YSLEER. The CDR3 consists of 17 residues. CDR3 sequence: CASSPTLRGSGANVLTF. CDR3 bases: TGCGCCAGCAGCCCGACTTTGCGGGGATCTGGGGCCAACGTCCTGACTTTC.

A few counts support this clone. This sample also contains other DNA sequences that code for the same CDR3. J is TRBJ2-7 and V is TRBV28, with D hard to call. V lost 6 bases, J lost 3 bases, and 6 bases lay in between. The CDR3 spans 11 residues. Germline lookup yields CDR1 MDHEN and CDR2 SYDVKM. The chain's CDR3 is CASRLNYEQYF. CDR3 sequence (DNA): TGTGCCAGCAGACTTAACTACGAGCAGTACTTC.

The table lists this clone with a few counts. The V gene is TRBV19, the J gene TRBJ2-4; 7 bases fit TRBD1. In germline, CDR1 is LNHDA, CDR2 SQIVND (reference sequence). Trimming cost V 8 bases and J 2 bases; bases outside gene matches: 18. This CDR3 is built from 18 residues. For the CDR3, the DNA is TGTGCCAGTTCGAGAACCAGACAGGGAATCTCGACCAAAAACATTCAGTACTTC. It specifies CASSRTRQGISTKNIQYF.